This is a list of T cell receptor beta chains from one sample in a study of cytomegalovirus exposure and HLA in healthy donors. Libraries were prepared by immunoSEQ multiplex PCR; TCRdb keeps only in-frame clonotypes and omits some of them. The sample has 95,000 to 110,000 clones; approximately 79% are singletons. The material sequenced was PBMCs. The receptor set was obtained from a man over 45 in good health and CMV-seropositive. Both conserved end residues are part of each CDR3. Each record gives: clone size, J gene, V gene, D gene, CDR3 protein, CDR3 DNA. The D gene is left open where the match is weak. Clone size, where shown, is once, few, many, or a class for clones that have expanded.

size: -
J: TRBJ2-7
V: TRBV6-5
D: -
CDR3: CASSQGYSYEQYF
DNA: TGTGCCAGCAGTCAGGGGTATTCCTACGAGCAGTACTTC

size: -
J: TRBJ2-1
V: TRBV5-1
D: -
CDR3: CASSLQTTGSAVNEQFF
DNA: TGCGCCAGCAGCTTGCAAACAACAGGGTCCGCGGTGAATGAGCAGTTCTTC

size: -
J: TRBJ2-1
V: TRBV9
D: TRBD2
CDR3: CASSPSGRNTNEQFF
DNA: TGTGCCAGCAGCCCGAGCGGGAGGAATACAAATGAGCAGTTCTTC

size: -
J: TRBJ1-4
V: TRBV21-1
D: -
CDR3: CASSKVAALCEKLFF
DNA: TGTGCCAGCAGCAAAGTGGCGGCGTTATGTGAAAAACTGTTTTTT

size: -
J: TRBJ2-3
V: TRBV19
D: -
CDR3: CASSIQSGSTDTQYF
DNA: TGTGCCAGTAGTATTCAAAGCGGGAGCACAGATACGCAGTATTTT

size: -
J: TRBJ1-2
V: TRBV2
D: -
CDR3: CASSPINSGYTF
DNA: TGTGCCAGCAGCCCGATTAACTCCGGCTACACCTTC

size: -
J: TRBJ2-1
V: TRBV11-3
D: -
CDR3: CASSPTSGSALLVEQFF
DNA: TGTGCCAGCAGCCCCACATCCGGGAGCGCCCTACTTGTTGAGCAGTTCTTC

size: -
J: TRBJ1-1
V: TRBV18
D: -
CDR3: CASSPFGGLDLNTEAFF
DNA: TGTGCCAGCTCACCATTTGGGGGACTTGACCTGAACACTGAAGCTTTCTTT

size: -
J: TRBJ2-3
V: TRBV18
D: -
CDR3: CASSPRGNPGTDTQYF
DNA: TGTGCCAGCTCACCACGAGGGAACCCCGGCACAGATACGCAGTATTTT

size: -
J: TRBJ2-4
V: TRBV5-4
D: TRBD1
CDR3: CASRLDRGQGIQYF
DNA: TGTGCCAGCAGATTGGACAGGGGGCAAGGCATTCAGTACTTC

size: few
J: TRBJ2-1
V: TRBV6-5
D: TRBD1
CDR3: CASSSGDSSYNEQFF
DNA: TGTGCCAGCAGTTCCGGGGACAGCTCCTACAATGAGCAGTTCTTC

size: -
J: TRBJ2-1
V: TRBV28
D: -
CDR3: CASSLWERLRLNEQFF
DNA: TGTGCCAGCAGTTTATGGGAGCGTTTACGGTTGAATGAGCAGTTCTTC

size: -
J: TRBJ1-5
V: TRBV30
D: TRBD1
CDR3: CAWRGQGYQPQHF
DNA: TGTGCCTGGAGGGGACAGGGGTATCAGCCCCAGCATTTT

size: -
J: TRBJ2-1
V: TRBV9
D: TRBD2
CDR3: CASSVSSGSFNEQFF
DNA: TGTGCCAGCAGCGTCTCTAGCGGGAGCTTTAATGAGCAGTTCTTC

size: -
J: TRBJ2-3
V: TRBV7-7
D: TRBD2
CDR3: CASSPLAGAPDTQYF
DNA: TGTGCCAGCAGCCCACTAGCGGGAGCTCCAGATACGCAGTATTTT

size: -
J: TRBJ2-3
V: TRBV9
D: TRBD2
CDR3: CASSVEAGGSTDTQYF
DNA: TGTGCCAGCAGCGTAGAAGCGGGGGGGAGCACAGATACGCAGTATTTT

size: -
J: TRBJ1-4
V: TRBV18
D: TRBD1
CDR3: CASSEQGARTNEKLFF
DNA: TGTGCCAGCTCAGAACAGGGGGCCAGAACTAATGAAAAACTGTTTTTT

size: -
J: TRBJ2-7
V: TRBV20-1
D: -
CDR3: CSARFSYEQYF
DNA: TGCAGTGCTAGATTTAGCTACGAGCAGTACTTC

size: -
J: TRBJ1-4
V: TRBV9
D: -
CDR3: CASSPRGSAANEKLFF
DNA: TGTGCCAGCAGCCCAAGGGGGTCCGCGGCTAATGAAAAACTGTTTTTT

size: few
J: TRBJ2-1
V: TRBV15
D: -
CDR3: CATSRVGLRDSYNEQFF
DNA: TGTGCCACCAGCAGAGTCGGTTTGAGGGATTCCTACAATGAGCAGTTCTTC

size: -
J: TRBJ2-2
V: TRBV19
D: TRBD2
CDR3: CASSIAQFGGETGELFF
DNA: TGTGCCAGTAGTATAGCCCAATTTGGGGGGGAGACCGGGGAGCTGTTTTTT

size: -
J: TRBJ2-5
V: TRBV7-2
D: TRBD2
CDR3: CASSPMGAGGRETQYF
DNA: TGTGCCAGCAGCCCCATGGGAGCGGGAGGGAGGGAGACCCAGTACTTC